The 5 T cell receptor beta chains listed next were all sequenced from one sample in a study of neurological immune-mediated disorders. TCRdb processed the 5' RACE reads anew with MiXCR; each CDR3 protein has one entry. The sample lists tens of thousands of distinct CDR3 sequences, 3% to 4% occurring once. Sequenced sample: PBMCs. These receptors all stem from a woman in her fifties or sixties with multiple sclerosis.

V and J are TRBV20-1 and TRBJ2-1; the match to TRBD2 covers 7 bases. The V and J ends lost 7 bases and 0 bases, in that order; junction bases with no gene match: 9. The V gene's germline CDR1 is DFQATT and CDR2 SNEGSKA (reference sequence). This CDR3 spans 15 amino acids. Here the CDR3 DNA reads TGCAGTGTTTTGGTTGGGGGGGTCTCCTACAATGAGCAGTTCTTC. It specifies CSVLVGGVSYNEQFF.

This clonotype has at least ten counts. CDR3 bases: TGCAGTTCGGGGGTTGAAGCTTTCTTT. Translated: CSSGVEAFF. The chain is built from TRBV20-1 and TRBJ1-1, with D perhaps matching TRBD1 (5 bases). CDR1 is DFQATT and CDR2 is SNEGSKA in the germline V gene (reference sequence). The CDR3 sequence is 9 residues long. Trimming cost V 8 bases and J 7 bases, with 8 bases left between them.

This clonotype was detected ten times or more. The chain couples TRBV20-1 to TRBJ1-5; D remains unclear. Trimming shortened V by 1 base and J by 3 bases, and 10 bases separated the two germline ends. The CDR3 covers 14 residues. Germline V CDR1 and CDR2: DFQATT, SNEGSKA (reference sequence). The CDR3 sequence: CSARARGVNQPQHF. Written as DNA, the CDR3 is TGCAGTGCTAGAGCGCGGGGTGTCAATCAGCCCCAGCATTTT.

This clonotype showed up many times. V and J are TRBV20-1 and TRBJ1-2; D gene unclear. The germline gives CDR1 DFQATT, CDR2 SNEGSKA (reference sequence). Trimming stripped 0 bases from V and 3 bases from J, with 17 bases between. The CDR3 runs to 16 residues. The CDR3 bases are TGCAGTGCTAGAGAGGAGGTCGACGTGACTTACTATGGCTACACCTTC. Residues: CSAREEVDVTYYGYTF.

The table lists this clonotype with many counts. V gene TRBV20-1 combines with J gene TRBJ1-6; D unclear. The CDR3 has 13 residues. Trimming cost V 3 bases and J 5 bases, with 8 bases left between them. Looked up from germline, CDR1 is DFQATT and CDR2 is SNEGSKA (reference sequence). The CDR3 protein is CSARGGNNSPLHF. DNA for the CDR3: TGCAGTGCTAGGGGAGGGAATAATTCACCCCTCCACTTT.